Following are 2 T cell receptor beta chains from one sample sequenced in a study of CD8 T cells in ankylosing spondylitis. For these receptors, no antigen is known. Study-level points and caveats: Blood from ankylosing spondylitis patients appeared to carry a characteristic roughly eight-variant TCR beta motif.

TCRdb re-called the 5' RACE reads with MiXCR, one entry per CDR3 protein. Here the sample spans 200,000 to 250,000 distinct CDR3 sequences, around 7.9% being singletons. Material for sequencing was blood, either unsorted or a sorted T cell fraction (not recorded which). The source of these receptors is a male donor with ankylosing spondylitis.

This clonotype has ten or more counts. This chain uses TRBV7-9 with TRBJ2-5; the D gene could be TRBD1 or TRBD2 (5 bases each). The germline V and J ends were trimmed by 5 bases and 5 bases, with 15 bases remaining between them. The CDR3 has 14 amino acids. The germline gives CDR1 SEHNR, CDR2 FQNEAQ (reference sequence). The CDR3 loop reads CASSPRAEGETQYF. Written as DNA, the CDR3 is TGTGCCAGCAGCCCCCGGGCAGAGGGGGAGACCCAGTACTTC.

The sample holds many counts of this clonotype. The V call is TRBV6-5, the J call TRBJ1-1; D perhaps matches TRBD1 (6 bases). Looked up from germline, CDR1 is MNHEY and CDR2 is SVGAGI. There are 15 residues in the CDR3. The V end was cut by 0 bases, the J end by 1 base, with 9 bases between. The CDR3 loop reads CASSYSRGGNTEAFF. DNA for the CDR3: TGTGCCAGCAGTTACTCGAGAGGGGGGAACACTGAAGCTTTCTTT.